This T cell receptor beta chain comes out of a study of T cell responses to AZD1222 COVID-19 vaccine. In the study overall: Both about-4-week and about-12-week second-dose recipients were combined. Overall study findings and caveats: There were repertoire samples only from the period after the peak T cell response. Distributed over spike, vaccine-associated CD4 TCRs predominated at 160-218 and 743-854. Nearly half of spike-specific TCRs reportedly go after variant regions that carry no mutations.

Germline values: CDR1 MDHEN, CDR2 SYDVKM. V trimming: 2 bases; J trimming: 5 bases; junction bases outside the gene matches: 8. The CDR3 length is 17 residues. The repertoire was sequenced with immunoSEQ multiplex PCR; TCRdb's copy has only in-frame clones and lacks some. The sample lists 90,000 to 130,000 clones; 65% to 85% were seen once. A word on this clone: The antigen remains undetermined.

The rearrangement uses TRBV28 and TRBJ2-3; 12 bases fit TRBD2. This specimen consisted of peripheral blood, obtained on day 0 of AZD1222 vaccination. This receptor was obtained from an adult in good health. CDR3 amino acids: CASSLGASGGVGDTQYF. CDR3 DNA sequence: TGTGCCAGCAGTTTAGGAGCTAGCGGGGGGGTGGGAGATACGCAGTATTTT. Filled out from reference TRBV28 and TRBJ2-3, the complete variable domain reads DVKVTQSSRYLVKRTGEKVFLECVQDMDHENMFWYRQDPGLGLRLIYFSYDVKMKEKGDIPEGYSVSREKKERFSLILESASTNQTSMYLCASSLGASGGVGDTQYFGPGTRLTVL.